The T cell receptor beta chain under discussion was sequenced for a study of blood T cell repertoires in COVID-19. Across the study: Specimens from acute and convalescent COVID-19 originated in the United States, Italy and Spain. Nucleic acid was either cDNA or gDNA, and it came from T cells, B-cell-depleted T cells, or PBMCs.

Authors' processing steps: The assay estimated nucleated cells by amplifying reference gene primers. Profiled with immunoSEQ multiplex PCR; TCRdb holds only in-frame clones, not every one. That table is the source of V, J and clone size, and D and trimming were worked out from the DNA. The sample has about 240,000 clones; about 90% are singletons. There are 15 residues in the CDR3. Trimming left V 2 bases short and J 3 bases short, with 14 bases between. Germline CDR1 is SGHRS and CDR2 is YFSETQ. The TCR sequence derives from a man aged 55 to 70 with acute or convalescent COVID-19. The sample was peripheral blood. V gene TRBV5-1 combines with J gene TRBJ1-1, with TRBD1 as a possible D gene (5 bases). CDR3 protein: CASSLQIGGDTEAFF. CDR3 in DNA: TGCGCCAGCAGCTTACAGATAGGAGGGGACACTGAAGCTTTCTTT.